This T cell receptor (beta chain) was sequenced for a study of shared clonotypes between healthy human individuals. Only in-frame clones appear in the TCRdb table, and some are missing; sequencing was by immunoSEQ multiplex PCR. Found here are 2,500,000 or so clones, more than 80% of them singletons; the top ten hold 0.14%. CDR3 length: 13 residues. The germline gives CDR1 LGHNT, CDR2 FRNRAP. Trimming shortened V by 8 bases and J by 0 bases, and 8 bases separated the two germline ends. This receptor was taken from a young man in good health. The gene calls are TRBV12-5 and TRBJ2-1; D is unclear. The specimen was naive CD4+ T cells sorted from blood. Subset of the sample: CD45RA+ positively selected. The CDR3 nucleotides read TGTGCTAGTTGCGATAGCTCCTACAATGAGCAGTTCTTC. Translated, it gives CASCDSSYNEQFF.